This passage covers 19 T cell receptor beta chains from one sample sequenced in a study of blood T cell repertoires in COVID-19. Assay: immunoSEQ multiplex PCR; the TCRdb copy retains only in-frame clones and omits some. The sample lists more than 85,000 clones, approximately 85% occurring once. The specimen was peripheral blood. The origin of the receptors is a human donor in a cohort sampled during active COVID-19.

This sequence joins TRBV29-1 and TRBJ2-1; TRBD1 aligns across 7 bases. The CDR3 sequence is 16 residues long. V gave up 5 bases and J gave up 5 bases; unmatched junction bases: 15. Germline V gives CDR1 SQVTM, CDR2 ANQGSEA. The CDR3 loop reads CSVPRTRGRVHNEQFF. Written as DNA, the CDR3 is TGCAGCGTTCCAAGAACGAGGGGGCGAGTCCACAATGAGCAGTTCTTC.

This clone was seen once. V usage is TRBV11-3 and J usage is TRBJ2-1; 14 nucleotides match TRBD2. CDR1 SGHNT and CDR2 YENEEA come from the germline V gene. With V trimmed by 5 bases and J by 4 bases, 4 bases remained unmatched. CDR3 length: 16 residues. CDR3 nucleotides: TGTGCCAGCAGCCGCCGGACTAGCGGGGGGTACAATGAGCAGTTCTTC. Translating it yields CASSRRTSGGYNEQFF.

The DNA for the CDR3 is TGTGCCAGCAGTGGGCGGGGACAGGGAAAGGAAGCTTTCTTT. Its translation: CASSGRGQGKEAFF. The chain couples TRBV6-6 to TRBJ1-1; 9 nucleotides agree with TRBD1. V dropped 5 bases and J dropped 8; count of bases not matched to a gene: 9. The CDR3 covers 14 residues. The germline V gene encodes CDR1 MNHNY and CDR2 SVGAGI (reference sequence).

The CDR3 DNA is TGTGCCTGGAGGGCGCAGGGTGGCTACACCTTC. It yields the protein CAWRAQGGYTF. V is TRBV30 and J is TRBJ1-2; possible D gene TRBD1, 5 bases. The ends were cut back, 3 bases at V and 7 bases at J, with 9 bases in the middle. Germline loops: CDR1 GTSNPN, CDR2 SVGIG (reference sequence). The CDR3 extends over 11 amino acids. The full variable domain, in which reference TRBV30 and TRBJ1-2 provide the parts outside the CDR3, is SQTIHQWPATLVQPVGSPLSLECTVEGTSNPNLYWYRQAAGRGLQLLFYSVGIGQISSEVPQNLSASRPQDRQFILSSKKLLLSDSGFYLCAWRAQGGYTFGSGTRLTVV.

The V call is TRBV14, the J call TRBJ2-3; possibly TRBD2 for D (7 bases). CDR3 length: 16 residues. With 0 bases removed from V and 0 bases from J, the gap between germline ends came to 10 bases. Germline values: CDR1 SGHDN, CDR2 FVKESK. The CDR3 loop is CASSQDAGASTDTQYF. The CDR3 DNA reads TGTGCCAGCAGCCAAGACGCGGGGGCCAGCACAGATACGCAGTATTTT. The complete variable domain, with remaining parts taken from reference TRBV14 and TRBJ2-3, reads EAGVTQFPSHSVIEKGQTVTLRCDPISGHDNLYWYRRVMGKEIKFLLHFVKESKQDESGMPNNRFLAERTGGTYSTLKVQPAELEDSGVYFCASSQDAGASTDTQYFGPGTRLTVL.

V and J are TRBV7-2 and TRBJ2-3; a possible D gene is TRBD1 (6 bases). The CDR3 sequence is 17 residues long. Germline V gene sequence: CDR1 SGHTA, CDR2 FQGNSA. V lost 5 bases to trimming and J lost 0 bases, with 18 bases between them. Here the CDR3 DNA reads TGTGCCAGCAGCCCAAGGGGGAGCGGATCTAGCACAGATACGCAGTATTTT. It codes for CASSPRGSGSSTDTQYF.

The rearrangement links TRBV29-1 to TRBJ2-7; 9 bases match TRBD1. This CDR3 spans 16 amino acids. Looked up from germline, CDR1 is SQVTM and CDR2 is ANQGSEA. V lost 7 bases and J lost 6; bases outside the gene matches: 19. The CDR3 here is CSGSTWTGEYTGEQYF. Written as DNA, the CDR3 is TGCAGCGGCAGCACCTGGACAGGGGAATATACGGGCGAGCAGTACTTC.

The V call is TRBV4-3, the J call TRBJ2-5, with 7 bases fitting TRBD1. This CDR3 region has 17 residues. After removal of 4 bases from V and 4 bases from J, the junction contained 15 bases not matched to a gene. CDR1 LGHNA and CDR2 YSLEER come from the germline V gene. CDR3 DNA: TGCGCCAGCAGCCGGAGAACAGGGGAAGGGAATGGAGAGACCCAGTACTTC. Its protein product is CASSRRTGEGNGETQYF.

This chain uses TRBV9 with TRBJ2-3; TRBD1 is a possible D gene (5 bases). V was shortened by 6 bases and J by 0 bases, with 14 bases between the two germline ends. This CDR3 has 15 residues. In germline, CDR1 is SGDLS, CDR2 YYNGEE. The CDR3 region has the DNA TGTGCCAGCACCCCCGATGGGGCCAGCACAGATACGCAGTATTTT. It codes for CASTPDGASTDTQYF.

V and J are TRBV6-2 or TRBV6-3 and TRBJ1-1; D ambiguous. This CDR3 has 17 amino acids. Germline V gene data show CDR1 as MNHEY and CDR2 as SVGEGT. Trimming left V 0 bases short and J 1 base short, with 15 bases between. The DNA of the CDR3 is TGTGCCAGCAGTTACTCGAGGTTGGAGGCAGGGAACACTGAAGCTTTCTTT. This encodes CASSYSRLEAGNTEAFF.

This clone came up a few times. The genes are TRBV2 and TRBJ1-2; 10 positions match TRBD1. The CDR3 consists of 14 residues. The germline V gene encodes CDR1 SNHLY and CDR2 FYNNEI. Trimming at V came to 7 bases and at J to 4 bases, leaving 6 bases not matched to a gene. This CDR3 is CASKGQGTIYGYTF. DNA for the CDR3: TGTGCCAGCAAGGGACAGGGGACGATCTATGGCTACACCTTC.

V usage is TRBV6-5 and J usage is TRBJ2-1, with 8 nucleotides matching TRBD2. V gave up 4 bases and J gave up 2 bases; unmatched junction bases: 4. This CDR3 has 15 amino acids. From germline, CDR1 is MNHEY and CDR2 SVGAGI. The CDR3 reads CASSWGLEAYNEQFF. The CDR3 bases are TGTGCCAGCAGTTGGGGACTAGAAGCCTACAATGAGCAGTTCTTC.

Here the CDR3 DNA reads TGTGCCAGCAGCGTAGATGGAGGGAGAGCTCAGCCCCAGCATTTT. Translated, it gives CASSVDGGRAQPQHF. V is TRBV9 and J is TRBJ1-5; D remains ambiguous. The V and J ends lost 0 bases and 6 bases respectively, with 13 bases between them. This CDR3 spans 15 amino acids. Germline loops: CDR1 SGDLS, CDR2 YYNGEE.

The CDR3 coding sequence is TGCGCCAGCAGCCGCTCAGGGGACGCTAATGAAAAACTGTTTTTT. Translating gives CASSRSGDANEKLFF. This sequence joins TRBV5-1 and TRBJ1-4; D possibly corresponds to TRBD1 (6 bases). This CDR3 comprises 15 residues. V lost 4 bases, J lost 3 bases, and 13 bases lay in between. CDR1 and CDR2 from the germline V gene are SGHRS and YFSETQ.

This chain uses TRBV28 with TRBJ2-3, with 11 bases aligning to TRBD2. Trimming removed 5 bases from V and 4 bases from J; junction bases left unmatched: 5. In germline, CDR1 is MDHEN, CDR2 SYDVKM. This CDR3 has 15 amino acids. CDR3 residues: CASSLLAGDPDTQYF. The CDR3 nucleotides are TGTGCCAGCAGTCTACTAGCGGGAGATCCAGATACGCAGTATTTT.

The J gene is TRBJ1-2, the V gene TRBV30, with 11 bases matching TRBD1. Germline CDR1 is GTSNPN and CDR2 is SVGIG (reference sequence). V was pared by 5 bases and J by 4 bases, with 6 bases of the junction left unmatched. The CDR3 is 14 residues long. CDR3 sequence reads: CAWGRDRGGYGYTF. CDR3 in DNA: TGTGCCTGGGGCCGGGACAGGGGGGGCTATGGCTACACCTTC.

The CDR3 reads CASSPGGAGGARETQYF. DNA for the CDR3: TGTGCCAGCAGCCCAGGCGGGGCGGGGGGGGCCAGAGAGACCCAGTACTTC. The chain combines TRBV5-4 with TRBJ2-5; 9 bases match TRBD2. Germline V CDR1 and CDR2: SGHNT, YYREEE (reference sequence). With V trimmed by 4 bases and J by 4 bases, 14 bases remained unmatched. The CDR3 loop spans 17 amino acids. The variable domain in full, completed from reference TRBV5-4 and TRBJ2-5, reads ETGVTQSPTHLIKTRGQQVTLRCSSQSGHNTVSWYQQALGQGPQFIFQYYREEENGRGNFPPRFSGLQFPNYSSELNVNALELDDSALYLCASSPGGAGGARETQYFGPGTRLLVL.

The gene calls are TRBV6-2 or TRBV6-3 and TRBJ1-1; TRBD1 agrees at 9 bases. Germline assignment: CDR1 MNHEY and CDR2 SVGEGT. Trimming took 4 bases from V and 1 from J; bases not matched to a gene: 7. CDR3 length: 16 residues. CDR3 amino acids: CASSSESTGGNTEAFF. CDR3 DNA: TGTGCCAGCAGTTCCGAGTCGACAGGGGGGAACACTGAAGCTTTCTTT.

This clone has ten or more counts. CDR3 in DNA: TGCGCCAGCAGCCAAGATCCCAGTTCTCGCCGCGAGCAGTACTTC. It codes for CASSQDPSSRREQYF. The chain uses TRBV4-1 and TRBJ2-7; D gene unclear. The CDR3 sequence is 15 residues long. Germline V gives CDR1 MGHRA, CDR2 YSYEKL. Trimming cost V 0 bases and J 6 bases, with 15 bases left between them.